This is a list of T cell receptor beta chains from one sample in a study of T cells in Graves' hyperthyroidism and ophthalmopathy. A single record per CDR3 protein comes from TCRdb applying MiXCR to the multiplex PCR reads. The repertoire holds hundreds of thousands of distinct CDR3 sequences, with 12% to 15% as singletons. The specimen sequenced was blood. The receptors were sampled from a woman in her late teens or twenties with Graves' hyperthyroidism. The CDR3 runs from the conserved cysteine through the conserved F or W. The D gene is left open where the match is weak.

v_call	d_call	cdr3_aa
TRBV3-1	-	CASSPNLGTVKTGELFF
TRBV10-3	TRBD1	CAITGTAMNTEAFF
TRBV19	-	CASSSGTDTAEQYF
TRBV27	-	CASSLSATPYEQYF
TRBV29-1	-	CSVDPGGYTF
TRBV28	-	CASSFRAGIRREQYF
TRBV7-9	-	CASSPGNYEQYF
TRBV11-2	TRBD1	CASSLGQGGPFF
TRBV4-1	TRBD1	CASSQVGTEETQYF
TRBV3-1	TRBD2	CASSQELAGGAVEQFF
TRBV13	TRBD1	CASSLKGQEPYGYTF
TRBV5-4	TRBD1	CASSWGQGGNYGYTF
TRBV6-1	-	CASSLRVGASGANVLTF
TRBV20-1	TRBD1	CSATLPRQGDQPQHF
TRBV6-1	-	CASSWGTNQPQHF